The text below deals with one T cell receptor beta chain. The target antigen is unknown. This sample is part of a study of T cell responses to AZD1222 COVID-19 vaccine. Findings of the study overall: As reported, nearly half of all spike-specific TCRs target variant regions that are unmutated. Along spike, vaccine-associated CD4 TCRs were found throughout, with dominance at 160-218 and 743-854. Spike-specific TCR breadth and depth rose after two AZD1222 doses.

Generated by immunoSEQ multiplex PCR, the TCRdb table keeps only in-frame clones and is missing some. The sample has some 120,000 clones; 80% to 95% are singletons. Germline loops: CDR1 MDHEN, CDR2 SYDVKM. The CDR3 is 14 amino acids. V gave up 2 bases and J gave up 6 bases; unmatched junction bases: 6. The receptor was derived from an adult in good health. This chain uses TRBV28 with TRBJ2-7; 8 nucleotides match TRBD1. Sequenced material: peripheral blood, taken on day 0 of AZD1222 vaccination. CDR3 bases: TGTGCCAGCAGTTTACTTACAGGGGGAGGCGAGCAGTACTTC. Its protein is CASSLLTGGGEQYF.